This TCR beta chain was identified during a study of T cell repertoires in cytomegalovirus infection. On the study more broadly: Public signatures in TCR beta pointed to CMV infection and matching HLA type.

With 6 bases removed from V and 4 bases from J, the gap between germline ends came to 9 bases. The CDR3 spans 13 residues. Findings and caveats of the study: The cumulative frequency of public TCR beta families identified carriers of CMV plus the relevant HLA.

TCRdb analysed the reads with MiXCR anew, one entry per CDR3 protein. In the table there are around 770,000 distinct CDR3 sequences, 25% to 35% of which are singletons. This clonotype has a handful of counts. Its antigen is not known. The sample was cultured CD8+ T cells from PBMCs, taken from culture after CMV antigen stimulation. J is TRBJ1-4 and V is TRBV12-3 or TRBV12-4, with a tentative D call TRBD1 (6 bases). This receptor was taken from a human donor in good health (CMV status not recorded). Some clones in this sample may be carry-over from other donors' samples. The CDR3 nucleotides are TGTGCCAGCAGCCAGGGGCGTAATGAAAAACTGTTTTTT. Amino acid sequence: CASSQGRNEKLFF.